Presented here are 19 T cell receptor beta chains from one specimen sequenced in a study of T cells in Graves' hyperthyroidism and ophthalmopathy. TCR beta CDR3 region amplification was performed from RNA transcripts. The primer set for the first-round RT-PCR of the TCR CDR3 was HTBI. TCRdb analysed the multiplex PCR reads with MiXCR anew, one entry per CDR3 protein. The sample carries 300,000 to 500,000 distinct CDR3 sequences, roughly 13% recorded once. Sequencing input: blood. The receptor set was obtained from a man between 50 and 59 years old with Graves' ophthalmopathy.

This clonotype was seen repeatedly, ten times or more. The rearrangement links TRBV7-9 to TRBJ2-3, with 10 bases that match TRBD1. Germline CDR1 and CDR2: SEHNR and FQNEAQ (reference sequence). This CDR3 comprises 15 residues. V shed 1 base, J shed 4 bases, and the junction held 2 bases outside the gene matches. CDR3: CASSLGGTGADTQYF. The CDR3 DNA is TGTGCCAGCAGCTTAGGTGGGACAGGGGCAGATACGCAGTATTTT.

This clonotype was picked up many times. The chain combines TRBV28 with TRBJ2-2; tentative D call: TRBD2 (7 bases). The CDR3 runs to 15 residues. Germline CDR1 reads MDHEN; CDR2 reads SYDVKM. Trimming cost V 7 bases and J 5 bases, with 17 bases left between them. In DNA, the CDR3 is TGTGCCAGCATCGAGGGGGGGATTCGGACCGGGGAGCTGTTTTTT. This gives the protein CASIEGGIRTGELFF.

This clonotype was detected many times. The genes are TRBV7-8 and TRBJ2-1; either TRBD1 or TRBD2 may supply D (7 bases each). The CDR3 extends over 20 amino acids. Between the trimmed V and J ends, which lost 5 bases and 4 bases, there was a span of 30 bases. In germline, CDR1 is SGHVS, CDR2 FQNEAQ. CDR3 DNA: TGTGCCAGCAGCGAGCGGACAGGACTTAGCGTGGGGGGGAATTACAATGAGCAGTTCTTC. Residues: CASSERTGLSVGGNYNEQFF. Combining the CDR3 with reference TRBV7-8 and TRBJ2-1 gives the whole variable domain GAGVSQSPRYKVAKRGQDVALRCDPISGHVSLFWYQQALGQGPEFLTYFQNEAQLDKSGLPSDRFFAERPEGSVSTLKIQRTQQEDSAVYLCASSERTGLSVGGNYNEQFFGPGTRLTVL.

This clonotype was picked up a small number of times. The chain joins TRBV7-9 to TRBJ1-6, with a possible D match to TRBD1 (5 bases). Germline V gene lookup returns CDR1 SEHNR and CDR2 FQNEAQ (reference sequence). CDR3 size: 15 residues. Trimming removed 5 bases from V and 5 bases from J, with 13 bases in between. The CDR3 DNA reads TGTGCCAGCAGCCTCGGGGCGGCGGATAATTCACCCCTCCACTTT. It yields the protein CASSLGAADNSPLHF.

This clonotype was observed a few times. This chain uses TRBV24-1 with TRBJ2-3; no clear D. Germline CDR1 KGHDR, CDR2 SFDVKD. CDR3 size: 16 residues. V lost 4 bases, J lost 6 bases, and 19 bases lay in between. Here the CDR3 DNA reads TGTGCCACCAGTGACTCGGCCTACACACTCTCGGATACGCAGTATTTT. Translating it yields CATSDSAYTLSDTQYF.

This clonotype was seen repeatedly, ten times or more. The rearrangement links TRBV4-1 to TRBJ2-2; the match to TRBD2 covers 12 bases. The V gene end was trimmed by 1 base and the J gene end by 3 bases; junction bases not matched to a gene: 3. The CDR3 sequence is 17 residues long. Germline V gene sequence: CDR1 MGHRA, CDR2 YSYEKL. The CDR3 region is CASSQGLAGAYTGELFF. In DNA form, the CDR3 reads TGCGCCAGCAGCCAAGGACTAGCGGGAGCATACACCGGGGAGCTGTTTTTT.

Many counts were recorded for this clonotype. The CDR3 loop is CASSIDQGHEQYF. In nucleotides, the CDR3 is TGTGCCAGTAGTATTGATCAGGGGCACGAGCAGTACTTC. The V call is TRBV19, the J call TRBJ2-7; a weak D match, TRBD1 (6 bases). Trimming removed 3 bases from V and 5 bases from J, with 11 bases in between. Germline lookup yields CDR1 LNHDA and CDR2 SQIVND (reference sequence). This CDR3 has 13 amino acids.

The gene calls are TRBV19 and TRBJ2-2, with no clear D. Germline V lookup: CDR1 LNHDA, CDR2 SQIVND (reference sequence). V was trimmed by 6 bases and J by 3 bases, leaving 5 bases between them. The CDR3 length is 12 residues. In DNA, the CDR3 is TGTGCCAGTAGGGTAGACACCGGGGAGCTGTTTTTT. It specifies CASRVDTGELFF.

Ten or more counts support this clonotype. The chain uses TRBV9 and TRBJ2-7, with a possible D match to TRBD2 (5 bases). Germline CDR1 SGDLS, CDR2 YYNGEE. The CDR3 has 15 residues. The ends were cut back, 0 bases at V and 1 base at J, with 11 bases in the middle. The CDR3 here is CASSVAEGGSYEQYF. Here the CDR3 DNA reads TGTGCCAGCAGCGTAGCTGAAGGAGGTTCCTACGAGCAGTACTTC. Full variable domain (remainder filled in from reference TRBV9 and TRBJ2-7): DSGVTQTPKHLITATGQRVTLRCSPRSGDLSVYWYQQSLDQGLQFLIQYYNGEERAKGNILERFSAQQFPDLHSELNLSSLELGDSALYFCASSVAEGGSYEQYFGPGTRLTVT.

This clonotype was counted at least ten times. V gene TRBV11-2 combines with J gene TRBJ2-7, with D possibly matching TRBD2 (6 bases). CDR3 length equals 15 residues. Trimming stripped 3 bases from V and 4 bases from J, with 16 bases between. Germline V lookup: CDR1 SGHAT, CDR2 FQNNGV. CDR3 sequence: CASSFGTSAGYEQYF. In nucleotides, the CDR3 is TGTGCCAGCAGCTTTGGGACTTCGGCGGGGTACGAGCAGTACTTC.

Many counts were recorded for this clonotype. The V and J genes are TRBV18 and TRBJ1-5; a weak D match, TRBD1 (5 bases). Trimming left V 0 bases short and J 2 bases short, with 8 bases between. Germline V gene sequence: CDR1 KGHSH, CDR2 LQKENI. This CDR3 region has 15 residues. The CDR3 sequence: CASSPPGLGNQPQHF. CDR3 DNA: TGTGCCAGCTCACCACCGGGACTAGGCAATCAGCCCCAGCATTTT.

The chain combines TRBV2 with TRBJ1-4; D remains ambiguous. Per the germline V gene, CDR1 is SNHLY and CDR2 is FYNNEI. Trimming pared 6 bases from V and 7 bases from J, leaving 21 bases between. The CDR3 extends over 16 amino acids. CDR3: CASSAPRAEVGEKLFF. The DNA of the CDR3 is TGTGCCAGCAGCGCGCCTCGGGCCGAAGTTGGTGAAAAACTGTTTTTT.

The J gene is TRBJ1-5, the V gene TRBV25-1, with D uncertain. The CDR3 has 15 amino acids. Trimming took off 5 bases at V and 4 bases at J, with 15 bases between the two ends. CDR1 and CDR2 (germline): MGHDK, SYGVNS. DNA for the CDR3: TGTGCCAGCAGTCCGAGGGAAACGAATAATCAGCCCCAGCATTTT. Encoded protein: CASSPRETNNQPQHF. Complete variable domain (other parts from reference TRBV25-1 and TRBJ1-5): EADIYQTPRYLVIGTGKKITLECSQTMGHDKMYWYQQDPGMELHLIHYSYGVNSTEKGDLSSESTVSRIRTEHFPLTLESARPSHTSQYLCASSPRETNNQPQHFGDGTRLSIL.

This clonotype has a handful of counts. The chain uses TRBV5-1 and TRBJ2-3; tentatively, D is TRBD2 (5 bases). Trimming took 0 bases from V and 2 from J, leaving 10 bases between them. This CDR3 comprises 15 residues. Germline values: CDR1 SGHRS, CDR2 YFSETQ. Here the CDR3 DNA reads TGCGCCAGCAGCTTGGTCCCAGCGGCCACAGATACGCAGTATTTT. Protein sequence: CASSLVPAATDTQYF.

Here the CDR3 reads CASSYQTATGELFF. DNA for the CDR3: TGTGCCAGCAGTTACCAGACGGCCACCGGGGAGCTGTTTTTT. This sequence joins TRBV6-6 and TRBJ2-2; no definite D call. Germline CDR1 and CDR2: MNHNY and SVGAGI (reference sequence). The CDR3 extends over 14 amino acids. V shed 2 bases and J shed 4 bases, with 8 bases lying between them.

V gene TRBV5-1 combines with J gene TRBJ2-3; 11 bases are shared with TRBD2. The CDR3 is 16 residues long. Germline assignment: CDR1 SGHRS and CDR2 YFSETQ. V was pared by 3 bases and J by 4 bases, with 7 bases of the junction left unmatched. The CDR3 DNA sequence: TGCGCCAGCAGCTCTTCACTAGCGGGAGAAGCAGATACGCAGTATTTT. Its translation is CASSSSLAGEADTQYF. The full variable domain, with the rest looked up from reference TRBV5-1 and TRBJ2-3, is KAGVTQTPRYLIKTRGQQVTLSCSPISGHRSVSWYQQTPGQGLQFLFEYFSETQRNKGNFPGRFSGRQFSNSRSEMNVSTLELGDSALYLCASSSSLAGEADTQYFGPGTRLTVL.

This chain connects TRBV7-9 to TRBJ1-1; tentatively, D is TRBD1 (6 bases). The CDR3 covers 14 residues. CDR1 and CDR2 from the germline V gene are SEHNR and FQNEAQ (reference sequence). Deletions cut 0 bases from V and 7 bases from J, with 12 bases between. Written as DNA, the CDR3 is TGTGCCAGCAGCTTAGCTCCAGGGGCCGGTGAAGCTTTCTTT. This gives the protein CASSLAPGAGEAFF.

The genes are TRBV7-6 and TRBJ1-1, with 9 bases lining up with TRBD1. V shed 5 bases, J shed 5 bases, and the junction held 12 bases outside the gene matches. CDR1 is SGHVS and CDR2 is FNYEAQ in the germline V gene. This CDR3 has 16 residues. CDR3 amino acids: CASSPRTGTGRTEAFF. CDR3 bases: TGTGCCAGCAGCCCTAGAACCGGGACAGGGAGAACTGAAGCTTTCTTT.

This clonotype was seen ten or more times. This rearrangement joins TRBV2 to TRBJ2-5; TRBD2 agrees at 9 bases. The CDR3 runs 18 residues. Germline trimming cut 3 bases from V and 4 bases from J; bases unmatched to any gene: 15. From germline, CDR1 is SNHLY and CDR2 FYNNEI. The CDR3 DNA reads as TGTGCCAGCAGTGAGCCTTTAGCGGGAGTAGTACCACGAGAGACCCAGTACTTC. Protein: CASSEPLAGVVPRETQYF.